This is a list of T cell receptor beta chains from one sample in a study of T cells in localized non-small cell lung cancer. TCRdb keeps only in-frame clones here, not all; method: immunoSEQ multiplex PCR. The sample contains about 2,000 clones, 25% to 30% of which appear only once. Sample: normal lung tissue next to the tumor, taken before any cancer treatment. The origin of the receptors is a female donor aged 60 or older with stage I lung adenocarcinoma. Each CDR3 is given with its conserved first and last residue. A D gene is named only where the DNA matches it firmly. Clone size is shown for a subset of rows, as once, few, many or a class of expanded clone.

clone_size: few; v_call: TRBV6-8; d_call: TRBD2; j_call: TRBJ2-1; cdr3_nt: TGTGCCAGCAGCGAGGGACTAGCGGGAAGGTACAATGAGCAGTTCTTC; cdr3_aa: CASSEGLAGRYNEQFF
clone_size: few; v_call: TRBV11-3; d_call: TRBD1; j_call: TRBJ1-6; cdr3_nt: TGTGCCAGCAGCACCGGGACAGGGGGCGGCGATTCACCCCTCCACTTT; cdr3_aa: CASSTGTGGGDSPLHF
clone_size: .; v_call: TRBV2; d_call: TRBD2; j_call: TRBJ2-1; cdr3_nt: TGTGCCAGCAGTTATAGCGGGGGGGAGTACAATGAGCAGTTCTTC; cdr3_aa: CASSYSGGEYNEQFF
clone_size: few; v_call: TRBV11-3; d_call: .; j_call: TRBJ2-3; cdr3_nt: TGTGCCAGCAGCTTGGAGGGGCCGGGGAGGGATACGCAGTATTTT; cdr3_aa: CASSLEGPGRDTQYF
clone_size: .; v_call: TRBV9; d_call: .; j_call: TRBJ2-6; cdr3_nt: TGTGCCAGCGGGCGAGCGGGCGCTGGGGCCAACGTCCTGACTTTC; cdr3_aa: CASGRAGAGANVLTF
clone_size: .; v_call: TRBV15; d_call: .; j_call: TRBJ1-5; cdr3_nt: TGTGCCACCAGCAGAGATACAGGAAGCAATCAGCCCCAGCATTTT; cdr3_aa: CATSRDTGSNQPQHF
clone_size: .; v_call: TRBV19; d_call: TRBD2; j_call: TRBJ2-1; cdr3_nt: TGTGCCAGTAGTCCGGGACTAACAAATGAGCAGTTCTTC; cdr3_aa: CASSPGLTNEQFF
clone_size: .; v_call: TRBV30; d_call: .; j_call: TRBJ2-1; cdr3_nt: TGTGCCTGGAGTGTACGTGGGGCCGGGGAGAAGTTCTTC; cdr3_aa: CAWSVRGAGEKFF
clone_size: few; v_call: TRBV19; d_call: .; j_call: TRBJ2-7; cdr3_nt: TGTGCCAGTAGTATAGGGCTAGTTAACGAGCAGTACTTC; cdr3_aa: CASSIGLVNEQYF
clone_size: medium-sized; v_call: TRBV11-3; d_call: .; j_call: TRBJ1-4; cdr3_nt: TGTGCCAGCAGCTTAGGCGGTACCGTAGGAGAAAAACTGTTTTTT; cdr3_aa: CASSLGGTVGEKLFF
clone_size: medium-sized; v_call: TRBV6-7; d_call: TRBD2; j_call: TRBJ2-7; cdr3_nt: TGTGCCAGCCAGCGGGAGTGCGAGCAGTACTTC; cdr3_aa: CASQRECEQYF
clone_size: .; v_call: TRBV11-3; d_call: TRBD2; j_call: TRBJ2-5; cdr3_nt: TGTGCCAGCCGGGAGAGCGGGGGGTCGGAGACCCAGTACTTC; cdr3_aa: CASRESGGSETQYF
clone_size: few; v_call: TRBV6-8; d_call: .; j_call: TRBJ1-2; cdr3_nt: TGTGCCAGCAGTTACTCGGGAGGTCCTAACTATGGCTACACCTTC; cdr3_aa: CASSYSGGPNYGYTF
clone_size: few; v_call: TRBV11-3; d_call: TRBD2; j_call: TRBJ2-7; cdr3_nt: TGTGCCAGCAGCCCCTCGGGAGGATCGGTAACCTACGAGCAGTACTTC; cdr3_aa: CASSPSGGSVTYEQYF
clone_size: few; v_call: TRBV6-8; d_call: .; j_call: TRBJ1-1; cdr3_nt: TGTGCCAGCAGTTACGGAGGGGCCAACTCCTATAACACTGAAGCTTTCTTT; cdr3_aa: CASSYGGANSYNTEAFF
clone_size: .; v_call: TRBV18; d_call: TRBD2; j_call: TRBJ2-1; cdr3_nt: TGTGCCAGCTCACCACCTAGCGGGGGGGCCTACAATGAGCAGTTCTTC; cdr3_aa: CASSPPSGGAYNEQFF
clone_size: .; v_call: TRBV14; d_call: TRBD2; j_call: TRBJ2-7; cdr3_nt: TGTGCCAGCAGCCAAGATAGCGGGAGGGCCCACGAGCAGTACTTC; cdr3_aa: CASSQDSGRAHEQYF
clone_size: medium-sized; v_call: TRBV11-3; d_call: .; j_call: TRBJ2-1; cdr3_nt: TGTGCCAGCAGCTTAACGTCGGGGGGCGGTGAGCAGTTCTTC; cdr3_aa: CASSLTSGGGEQFF
clone_size: .; v_call: TRBV23-1; d_call: .; j_call: TRBJ2-7; cdr3_nt: TGCGCCAGCAGTCAATCTCATGACCAACCCGACGAGCAGTACTTC; cdr3_aa: CASSQSHDQPDEQYF
clone_size: few; v_call: TRBV27; d_call: .; j_call: TRBJ1-6; cdr3_nt: TGTGCCAGCAGTCCACAAGGAGGGGAAGCTAACTCACCCCTCCACTTT; cdr3_aa: CASSPQGGEANSPLHF
clone_size: .; v_call: TRBV29-1; d_call: .; j_call: TRBJ1-2; cdr3_nt: TGCAGCGTTGCCTTATCCCTCCGGGGCTACACCTTC; cdr3_aa: CSVALSLRGYTF
clone_size: large; v_call: TRBV15; d_call: TRBD2; j_call: TRBJ2-2; cdr3_nt: TGTGCCACCAGCAGAGACGGGAGGAGTGCCGGGGAGCTGTTTTTT; cdr3_aa: CATSRDGRSAGELFF
clone_size: large; v_call: TRBV6-8; d_call: .; j_call: TRBJ2-1; cdr3_nt: TGTGCCAGCAGTGACAGGACAATCAATGAGCAGTTCTTC; cdr3_aa: CASSDRTINEQFF
clone_size: medium-sized; v_call: TRBV11-3; d_call: .; j_call: TRBJ2-1; cdr3_nt: TGTGCCAGCAGCTTAGGGAACTCGAACAATGAGCAGTTCTTC; cdr3_aa: CASSLGNSNNEQFF
clone_size: large; v_call: TRBV29-1; d_call: TRBD1; j_call: TRBJ1-2; cdr3_nt: TGCAGCGCCGGACAGGGGGCCGGCTATGGCTACACCTTC; cdr3_aa: CSAGQGAGYGYTF
clone_size: .; v_call: TRBV30; d_call: .; j_call: TRBJ1-1; cdr3_nt: TGTGCCTGGAGTCCGGAGTCTGAAGCTTTCTTT; cdr3_aa: CAWSPESEAFF
clone_size: few; v_call: TRBV6-8; d_call: .; j_call: TRBJ2-2; cdr3_nt: TGTGCCAGCAGTTCGACTGGGAGACGGGCTTTGGAGCTGTTTTTT; cdr3_aa: CASSSTGRRALELFF
clone_size: .; v_call: TRBV14; d_call: .; j_call: TRBJ2-7; cdr3_nt: TGTGCCAGCAGCCGGGACTCCGATTCCTACGAGCAGTACTTC; cdr3_aa: CASSRDSDSYEQYF
clone_size: .; v_call: TRBV11-3; d_call: TRBD2; j_call: TRBJ2-3; cdr3_nt: TGTGCCAGCAGCCCGGGAACTAGCGGGGTATTAGATACGCAGTATTTT; cdr3_aa: CASSPGTSGVLDTQYF
clone_size: medium-sized; v_call: TRBV6-8; d_call: .; j_call: TRBJ1-1; cdr3_nt: TGTGCCAGCAGTGACCCTCCAGATAACACTGAAGCTTTCTTT; cdr3_aa: CASSDPPDNTEAFF